A selection of T cell receptor beta chains follows, all from one sample in a study of TIL therapy for anti-PD-1-resistant metastatic lung cancer. Assay: immunoSEQ multiplex PCR; the TCRdb copy retains only in-frame clones and omits some. Of approximately 57,000 clones in the sample, roughly 77% are singletons; the top ten hold just under 3%. The starting material was blood, obtained at baseline. Receptors were obtained from a person between 30 and 79 years old with non-small cell lung cancer. Each CDR3 is given with its conserved first and last residue. D genes are given only for firm matches. For some rows the clone size is stated as once, few or many, or as a class when expanded; others skip it.

d_gene	v_gene	abundance	j_gene	CDR3aa	CDR3nt
NA	TRBV7-9	NA	TRBJ1-5	CASSLLGAGGDNQPQHF	TGTGCCAGCAGCTTACTTGGCGCCGGGGGGGACAATCAGCCCCAGCATTTT
NA	TRBV28	NA	TRBJ2-2	CASSRGGENTGELFF	TGTGCCAGCAGCCGAGGTGGGGAGAACACCGGGGAGCTGTTTTTT
TRBD2	TRBV28	NA	TRBJ2-1	CASRGASGSFYEQFF	TGTGCCAGCCGTGGGGCTAGCGGGAGCTTTTATGAGCAGTTCTTC
TRBD2	TRBV4-3	NA	TRBJ2-7	CASSQQPPGLAGWSYEQYF	TGCGCCAGCAGCCAACAACCCCCCGGACTAGCGGGTTGGTCCTACGAGCAGTACTTC
NA	TRBV7-8	NA	TRBJ2-1	CASSLTRNEQFF	TGTGCCAGCAGCTTAACTAGAAATGAGCAGTTCTTC
TRBD1	TRBV4-1	NA	TRBJ2-6	CASSQVSGGLSGANVLTF	TGCGCCAGCAGCCAAGTGTCAGGGGGCCTCTCTGGGGCCAACGTCCTGACTTTC
NA	TRBV4-3	few	TRBJ2-7	CASSQEGWGPQYF	TGCGCCAGCAGCCAAGAGGGGTGGGGCCCGCAGTACTTC
TRBD1	TRBV29-1	NA	TRBJ1-4	CSVTRQGANEKLFF	TGCAGCGTCACAAGACAGGGTGCTAATGAAAAACTGTTTTTT
NA	TRBV20-1	NA	TRBJ1-6	CSASDTGKNSPLHF	TGCAGTGCTAGTGATACAGGGAAGAATTCACCCCTCCACTTT
TRBD2	TRBV28	NA	TRBJ2-1	CASTLAGDYNEQFF	TGTGCCAGCACCCTAGCGGGAGACTACAATGAGCAGTTCTTC
NA	TRBV19	NA	TRBJ2-2	CASSIQGANTGELFF	TGTGCCAGTAGTATCCAAGGGGCGAACACCGGGGAGCTGTTTTTT
TRBD1	TRBV7-3	NA	TRBJ2-7	CASSPTLTGNGVFDEQYF	TGTGCCAGCAGCCCAACCCTGACAGGGAATGGCGTCTTCGACGAGCAGTACTTC
TRBD2	TRBV7-2	NA	TRBJ2-1	CASSRGLAGVLGSYNEQFF	TGTGCCAGCAGCAGGGGACTAGCGGGAGTCTTGGGCTCCTACAATGAGCAGTTCTTC
NA	TRBV20-1	NA	TRBJ1-2	CSKGGGGSYTF	TGCAGTAAAGGTGGAGGGGGAAGCTACACCTTC
NA	TRBV6-1	NA	TRBJ1-2	CASSEFGQFDGYTF	TGTGCCAGCAGTGAATTTGGTCAGTTTGACGGCTACACCTTC
NA	TRBV19	NA	TRBJ2-7	CASRNAGQPSYEQYF	TGTGCCAGTAGAAACGCAGGGCAGCCCTCCTACGAGCAGTACTTC
TRBD1	TRBV19	NA	TRBJ1-1	CASSSGMLGRYDRGKGAEAFF	TGTGCCAGCTCTTCGGGGATGCTAGGGCGTTACGACAGGGGCAAAGGTGCTGAAGCTTTCTTT
TRBD1	TRBV6-5	NA	TRBJ1-5	CASTLTGGLGQPQHF	TGTGCCAGCACTTTAACAGGGGGCTTGGGGCAGCCCCAGCATTTT
NA	TRBV6-6	NA	TRBJ2-5	CASSYLASSGETQYF	TGTGCCAGCAGTTATTTAGCATCAAGCGGGGAGACCCAGTACTTC
NA	TRBV27	NA	TRBJ1-4	CASRGLNEKLFF	TGTGCCAGCAGGGGGTTAAATGAAAAACTGTTTTTT
NA	TRBV7-8	NA	TRBJ2-2	CASSLAVRRSTGELFF	TGTGCCAGCAGCTTAGCGGTTCGCCGCTCCACCGGGGAGCTGTTTTTT
NA	TRBV30	few	TRBJ1-6	CAWDDDRSSYNSPLHF	TGTGCCTGGGACGATGACAGGAGCTCCTATAATTCACCCCTCCACTTT
NA	TRBV24-1	once	TRBJ2-1	CATSDLLTGHRPDEQFF	TGTGCCACCAGTGATTTGCTTACGGGACACCGCCCCGATGAGCAGTTCTTC
NA	TRBV5-1	NA	TRBJ2-7	CASSLAKGYEQYF	TGCGCCAGCAGCTTGGCCAAGGGCTACGAGCAGTACTTC
TRBD2	TRBV27	NA	TRBJ2-1	CASGGLVYNEQFF	TGTGCCAGCGGGGGACTAGTCTACAATGAGCAGTTCTTC
NA	TRBV19	NA	TRBJ2-6	CASCTDSGANVLTF	TGTGCCAGTTGTACCGATTCTGGGGCCAACGTCCTGACTTTC
NA	TRBV27	NA	TRBJ2-3	CASTPLRDPVVMPQYF	TGTGCCAGCACCCCGCTCCGGGACCCGGTCGTGATGCCGCAGTATTTT
NA	TRBV6-6	NA	TRBJ2-5	CASSTGLQETQYF	TGTGCCAGCAGCACCGGACTTCAAGAGACCCAGTACTTC
NA	TRBV5-6	NA	TRBJ2-3	CASSLVGPVDTQYF	TGTGCCAGCAGCTTGGTGGGGCCGGTAGATACGCAGTATTTT
NA	TRBV30	NA	TRBJ1-1	CACNSRRGGQRNTEAFF	TGTGCCTGTAACAGCCGCCGAGGCGGCCAGAGGAACACTGAAGCTTTCTTT
TRBD1	TRBV28	few	TRBJ2-7	CASKLGQGIYEQYF	TGTGCCAGCAAACTAGGACAGGGGATCTACGAGCAGTACTTC
NA	TRBV18	NA	TRBJ1-5	CASSPEGNQPQHF	TGTGCCAGCTCACCGGAGGGGAATCAGCCCCAGCATTTT
NA	TRBV14	NA	TRBJ2-2	CASSPDYVANTGELFF	TGTGCCAGCAGCCCTGACTACGTGGCGAACACCGGGGAGCTGTTTTTT
TRBD2	TRBV6-2/TRBV6-3	NA	TRBJ2-7	CASSYGGGPYEQYF	TGTGCCAGCAGTTACGGCGGGGGGCCCTACGAGCAGTACTTC
TRBD2	TRBV13	NA	TRBJ2-7	CASMKRGVYEQYF	TGTGCCAGCATGAAGCGGGGAGTCTACGAGCAGTACTTC
NA	TRBV5-1	few	TRBJ1-2	CASSSFQGLDGYTF	TGCGCCAGCAGCTCCTTTCAGGGGTTGGATGGCTACACCTTC
TRBD2	TRBV11-3	few	TRBJ2-7	CASSPTSESYEQYF	TGTGCCAGCAGCCCGACTAGCGAATCCTACGAGCAGTACTTC
NA	TRBV30	NA	TRBJ2-7	CAWSEGIYEQYF	TGTGCCTGGAGTGAGGGAATCTATGAGCAGTACTTC
NA	TRBV5-1	NA	TRBJ2-2	CASRGWEKNTGELFF	TGCGCCAGCAGGGGTTGGGAAAAGAACACCGGGGAGCTGTTTTTT
NA	TRBV6-5	NA	TRBJ2-7	CASGENEQYF	TGTGCCAGCGGGGAAAACGAGCAGTACTTC
NA	TRBV12-3/TRBV12-4	few	TRBJ1-6	CASSARQNSPLHF	TGTGCCAGCAGTGCCAGACAGAATTCACCCCTCCACTTT
NA	TRBV28	NA	TRBJ1-5	CASSTNRDHRAQHF	TGTGCCAGCAGTACTAACCGGGACCACCGGGCCCAGCATTTT
TRBD2	TRBV7-2	NA	TRBJ2-5	CASSLTIGRGEETQYF	TGTGCCAGCAGCTTAACAATCGGGCGGGGGGAGGAGACCCAGTACTTC
TRBD1	TRBV5-1	NA	TRBJ2-3	CASSLEKGGNADTQYF	TGCGCCAGCAGCTTGGAGAAAGGGGGCAACGCAGATACGCAGTATTTT
NA	TRBV4-3	NA	TRBJ2-2	CASSQDPGGELFF	TGCGCCAGCAGCCAAGATCCCGGCGGGGAGCTGTTTTTT
NA	TRBV9	NA	TRBJ1-2	CASSAYPSKAGGYTF	TGTGCCAGCAGCGCCTACCCCAGTAAGGCGGGTGGCTACACCTTC
TRBD1	TRBV9	NA	TRBJ1-2	CASSAQPITLRDRDAGYTF	TGTGCCAGCAGCGCTCAACCCATAACACTCCGGGACAGGGACGCTGGCTACACCTTC
NA	TRBV29-1	NA	TRBJ1-4	CSVPGPFF	TGCAGCGTTCCCGGGCCTTTTTTT
NA	TRBV7-8	once	TRBJ1-1	CASTSLTGGTEAFF	TGTGCCAGCACATCTCTGACCGGGGGCACTGAAGCTTTCTTT
TRBD1	TRBV3-1/TRBV3-2	once	TRBJ1-2	CASSQAQQGVGGYTF	TGTGCCAGCAGCCAAGCACAACAGGGGGTGGGTGGCTACACCTTC